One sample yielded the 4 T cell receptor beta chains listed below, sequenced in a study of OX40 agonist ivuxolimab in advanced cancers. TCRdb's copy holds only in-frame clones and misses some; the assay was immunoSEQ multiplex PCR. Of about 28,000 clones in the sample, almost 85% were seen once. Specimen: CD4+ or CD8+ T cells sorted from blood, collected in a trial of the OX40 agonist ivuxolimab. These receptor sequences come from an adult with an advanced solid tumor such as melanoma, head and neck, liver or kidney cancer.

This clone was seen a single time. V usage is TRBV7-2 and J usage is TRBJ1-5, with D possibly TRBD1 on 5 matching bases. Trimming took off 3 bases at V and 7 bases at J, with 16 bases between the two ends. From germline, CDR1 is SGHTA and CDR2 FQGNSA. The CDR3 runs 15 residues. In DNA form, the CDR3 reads TGTGCCAGCAGCTTCTCAATCGGGGGGTACCAGCCCCAGCATTTT. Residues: CASSFSIGGYQPQHF.

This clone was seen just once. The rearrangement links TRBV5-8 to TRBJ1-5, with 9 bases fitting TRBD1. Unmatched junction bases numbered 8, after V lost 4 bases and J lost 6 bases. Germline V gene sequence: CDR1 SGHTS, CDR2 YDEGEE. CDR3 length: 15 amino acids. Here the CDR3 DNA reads TGTGCCAGCAGCCCGGACAGGGGTTTAACTCAGCCCCAGCATTTT. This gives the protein CASSPDRGLTQPQHF.

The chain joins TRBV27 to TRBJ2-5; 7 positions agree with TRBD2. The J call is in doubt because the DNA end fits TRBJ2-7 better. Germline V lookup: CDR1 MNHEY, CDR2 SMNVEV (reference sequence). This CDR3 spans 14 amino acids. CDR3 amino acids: CASSWTSGSPEQYF. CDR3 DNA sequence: TGTGCCAGCAGTTGGACTAGTGGGAGCCCCGAGCAGTACTTC.

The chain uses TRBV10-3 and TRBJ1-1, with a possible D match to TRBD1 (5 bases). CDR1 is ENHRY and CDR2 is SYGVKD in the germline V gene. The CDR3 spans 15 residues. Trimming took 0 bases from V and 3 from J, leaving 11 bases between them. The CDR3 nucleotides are TGTGCCATCAGTGAGTCGGGGACCGAGGACACTGAAGCTTTCTTT. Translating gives CAISESGTEDTEAFF.